Following are 12 T cell receptor beta chains from one sample sequenced in a study of cytomegalovirus exposure and HLA in healthy donors. Researchers ran the PCR with 60 Vbeta and 13 Jbeta primers. Libraries were prepared by immunoSEQ multiplex PCR; TCRdb keeps only in-frame clonotypes and omits some of them. This sample's clone table lists tens of thousands of clones. What was sequenced was PBMCs. The receptors come from a woman in her twenties or thirties in good health and CMV-seronegative.

The V and J genes are TRBV19 and TRBJ2-3; tentatively, D is TRBD2 (6 bases). V lost 4 bases and J lost 4, with 15 bases in between. Looked up from germline, CDR1 is LNHDA and CDR2 is SQIVND (reference sequence). The CDR3 is 15 residues long. The CDR3 bases are TGTGCCAGTAGTAAAACGGGACTCGGCCCAGATACGCAGTATTTT. Residues: CASSKTGLGPDTQYF.

V gene TRBV5-1 combines with J gene TRBJ1-1; 9 bases fit TRBD1. Germline V gives CDR1 SGHRS, CDR2 YFSETQ. J lost 1 base, V lost 4 bases, and 5 bases had no gene match. The length of the CDR3 is 15 residues. Here the CDR3 reads CASSRQGDPNTEAFF. For the CDR3, the DNA is TGCGCCAGCAGCCGACAGGGGGACCCGAACACTGAAGCTTTCTTT.

The rearrangement links TRBV30 to TRBJ2-1; 11 positions match TRBD2. The ends lost 4 bases at V and 9 bases at J; junction bases unmatched: 8. This CDR3 comprises 14 residues. Germline V gene lookup returns CDR1 GTSNPN and CDR2 SVGIG (reference sequence). Written as DNA, the CDR3 is TGTGCCTGGATCAGACTAGCGGGGAGGGGTGAGCAGTTCTTC. Encoded protein: CAWIRLAGRGEQFF.

Comment on this clone: The same CDR3 can be traced to other DNA sequences in this sample. The J gene is TRBJ2-5, the V gene TRBV2; no clear D. The V and J ends lost 8 bases and 5 bases respectively, with 12 bases between them. This CDR3 is built from 12 residues. Germline V gene lookup returns CDR1 SNHLY and CDR2 FYNNEI. The CDR3 region has the DNA TGTGCCAGCTCCATCCTCGGGGAGACCCAGTACTTC. Protein sequence: CASSILGETQYF.

The gene calls are TRBV7-8 and TRBJ2-3; no clear D gene. CDR1 is SGHVS and CDR2 is FQNEAQ in the germline V gene. V was shortened by 2 bases and J by 2 bases, with 14 bases between the two germline ends. This CDR3 comprises 16 residues. This chain's CDR3 is CASSLSFAEDTDTQYF. The CDR3 DNA is TGTGCCAGCAGCTTAAGCTTTGCGGAAGACACAGATACGCAGTATTTT. Supplemented by reference TRBV7-8 and TRBJ2-3, the full variable domain reads GAGVSQSPRYKVAKRGQDVALRCDPISGHVSLFWYQQALGQGPEFLTYFQNEAQLDKSGLPSDRFFAERPEGSVSTLKIQRTQQEDSAVYLCASSLSFAEDTDTQYFGPGTRLTVL.

The rearrangement links TRBV7-8 to TRBJ1-5, with D possibly matching TRBD1 (5 bases). Germline loops: CDR1 SGHVS, CDR2 FQNEAQ. V was pared by 5 bases and J by 7 bases, with 18 bases between. The CDR3 loop spans 15 amino acids. CDR3 residues: CASSPRSWGSQPQHF. The CDR3 nucleotides read TGTGCCAGCAGCCCTCGATCGTGGGGCAGCCAGCCCCAGCATTTT.

The chain uses TRBV28 and TRBJ1-2, with D possibly being TRBD1 (5 bases). This CDR3 is built from 13 residues. V lost 5 bases, J lost 8 bases, and 15 bases lay in between. Germline V gene sequence: CDR1 MDHEN, CDR2 SYDVKM. CDR3 amino acids: CASSLAGGVGYTF. CDR3 in DNA: TGTGCCAGCAGTCTCGCCGGGGGGGTGGGCTACACCTTC.

The chain uses TRBV30 and TRBJ2-5; a possible D gene is TRBD2 (5 bases). The CDR3 covers 13 residues. The ends were cut back, 2 bases at V and 10 bases at J, with 17 bases in the middle. Germline V CDR1 and CDR2: GTSNPN, SVGIG (reference sequence). CDR3 coding DNA: TGTGCCTGGAGTTTCTCGACGGGGAAGAACCAGTACTTC. Its translation is CAWSFSTGKNQYF.

This chain connects TRBV6-1 to TRBJ1-1; TRBD1 matches 7 bases. The CDR3 sequence is 13 residues long. Germline values: CDR1 MNHNS, CDR2 SASEGT. V shed 7 bases and J 0 bases; nucleotides not matched to a gene: 2. CDR3 nucleotides: TGTGCCAGCACGACAGGGATGAACACTGAAGCTTTCTTT. This codes for CASTTGMNTEAFF.

This chain links TRBV2 with TRBJ2-2; 7 nucleotides match TRBD1. CDR3 length: 15 residues. J gave up 3 bases and V 6 bases, and 7 bases lay outside the gene matches. Germline V gene sequence: CDR1 SNHLY, CDR2 FYNNEI. The DNA of the CDR3 is TGTGCCAGCAGGGCTGACAGGGCGGACACCGGGGAGCTGTTTTTT. Translating gives CASRADRADTGELFF.

V and J are TRBV7-2 and TRBJ1-1; no clear D. The germline gives CDR1 SGHTA, CDR2 FQGNSA. The CDR3 runs to 13 residues. V shed 2 bases and J shed 2 bases, with 6 bases lying between them. The CDR3 protein is CASSLLANTEAFF. The CDR3 DNA sequence: TGTGCCAGCAGCTTACTAGCAAACACTGAAGCTTTCTTT.

The rearrangement links TRBV6-6 to TRBJ1-1; D might be TRBD1 (5 bases). Germline values: CDR1 MNHNY, CDR2 SVGAGI (reference sequence). V lost 0 bases and J lost 11, with 16 bases in between. The CDR3 extends over 14 amino acids. As DNA, the CDR3 is TGTGCCAGCAGTTACTCGATCGGGGGGACTTTGGCTTTCTTT. Residues: CASSYSIGGTLAFF.